The entry that follows covers one TCR beta chain sequence. Study processing details: It was from reference gene primer amplification that nucleated cell counts were estimated. The repertoire was sequenced with immunoSEQ multiplex PCR; TCRdb's copy has only in-frame clones and lacks some. V and J calls and clone size follow that table, whereas D and trimming were derived from the DNA. Here the sample spans approximately 250,000 clones, over 80% being singletons. The entry originates in a study of blood T cell repertoires in COVID-19. The origin of this receptor is a man aged 60 to 75 who had recovered from COVID-19. Material: peripheral blood.

The CDR3 region has the DNA TGTGCCAGCAGTATGGACAGGGGAGGATGGGAGCAGTACTTC. It translates to CASSMDRGGWEQYF. The J gene is TRBJ2-7, the V gene TRBV2; 9 bases are a match to TRBD1. This CDR3 is built from 14 residues. Germline CDR1 is SNHLY and CDR2 is FYNNEI. V was pared by 5 bases and J by 7 bases, with 9 bases of the junction left unmatched.